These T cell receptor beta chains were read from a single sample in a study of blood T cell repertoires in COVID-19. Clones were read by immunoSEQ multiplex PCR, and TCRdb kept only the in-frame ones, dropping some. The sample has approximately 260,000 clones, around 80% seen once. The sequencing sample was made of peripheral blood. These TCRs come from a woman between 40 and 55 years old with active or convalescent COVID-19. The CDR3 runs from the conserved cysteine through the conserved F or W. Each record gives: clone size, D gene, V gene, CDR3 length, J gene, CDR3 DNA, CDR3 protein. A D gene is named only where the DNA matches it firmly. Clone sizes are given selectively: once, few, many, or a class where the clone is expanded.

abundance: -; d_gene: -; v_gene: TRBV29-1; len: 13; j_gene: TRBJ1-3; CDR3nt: TGCAGCGTGGAGGTCGGGGTCGGAAACACCATATATTTT; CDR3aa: CSVEVGVGNTIYF
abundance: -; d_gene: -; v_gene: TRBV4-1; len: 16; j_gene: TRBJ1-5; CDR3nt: TGCGCCAGCAGCCCTGGGGGGGCAGGGGTGAATCAGCCCCAGCATTTT; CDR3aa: CASSPGGAGVNQPQHF
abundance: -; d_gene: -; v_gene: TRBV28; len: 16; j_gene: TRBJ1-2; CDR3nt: TGTGCCAGCAGTCTTGGAGGATTCAAGGGCTTACATGGCTACACCTTC; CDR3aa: CASSLGGFKGLHGYTF
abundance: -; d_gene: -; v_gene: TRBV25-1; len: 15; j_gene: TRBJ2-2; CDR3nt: TGTGCCAGCAGTATTATGGGACTGAACACCGGGGAGCTGTTTTTT; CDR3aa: CASSIMGLNTGELFF
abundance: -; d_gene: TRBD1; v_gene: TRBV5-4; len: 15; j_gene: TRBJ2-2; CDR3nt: TGTGCCAGCAGCGCCGGACAGGGGAGCGCCGGGGAGCTGTTTTTT; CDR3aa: CASSAGQGSAGELFF
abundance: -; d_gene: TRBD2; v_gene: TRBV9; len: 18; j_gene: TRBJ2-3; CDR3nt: TGTGCCAGCAGCGCCCCCGGCACCGCGGGGGGGGCCGGAGATACGCAGTATTTT; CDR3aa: CASSAPGTAGGAGDTQYF
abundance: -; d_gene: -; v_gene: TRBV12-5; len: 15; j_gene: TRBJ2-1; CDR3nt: TGTGCTAGTGCCCTTGGTGGGGGGGCCGTGAATGAGCAGTTCTTC; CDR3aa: CASALGGGAVNEQFF
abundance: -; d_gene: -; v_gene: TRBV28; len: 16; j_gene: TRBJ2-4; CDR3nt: TGTGCCAGCAGTTTAGTAGGGGTCGCGGGGATAAACATTCAGTACTTC; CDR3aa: CASSLVGVAGINIQYF
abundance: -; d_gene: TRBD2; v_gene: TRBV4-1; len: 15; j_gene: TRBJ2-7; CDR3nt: TGCGCCAGCAGCCAAGCTAGCGGGGGGACCTACGAGCAGTACTTC; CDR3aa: CASSQASGGTYEQYF
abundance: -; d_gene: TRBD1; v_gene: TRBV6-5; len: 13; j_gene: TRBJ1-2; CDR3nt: TGTGCCAGCAGTAAGGACAGGGACTATGGCTACACCTTC; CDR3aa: CASSKDRDYGYTF
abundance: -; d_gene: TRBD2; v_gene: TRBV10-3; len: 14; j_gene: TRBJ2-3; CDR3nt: TGTGCCATCCGACTAGCGGGGGACACAGATACGCAGTATTTT; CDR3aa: CAIRLAGDTDTQYF
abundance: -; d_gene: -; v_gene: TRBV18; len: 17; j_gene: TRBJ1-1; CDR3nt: TGTGCCAGCTCACCCCCGGGCCTAGGGGGAGTGAACACTGAAGCTTTCTTT; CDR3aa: CASSPPGLGGVNTEAFF
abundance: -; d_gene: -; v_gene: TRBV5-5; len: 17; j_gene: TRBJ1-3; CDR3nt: TGTGCCAGCAGCTACCATGAACCTCGGGAGCCTGGAAACACCATATATTTT; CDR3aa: CASSYHEPREPGNTIYF
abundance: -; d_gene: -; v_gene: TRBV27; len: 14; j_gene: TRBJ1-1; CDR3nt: TGTGCCAGCCGTGTCGGGGGGAGCGTCACTGAAGCTTTCTTT; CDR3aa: CASRVGGSVTEAFF
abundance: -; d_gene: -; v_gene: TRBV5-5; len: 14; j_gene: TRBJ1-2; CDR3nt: TGTGCCAGCAGCTTGGTTCGTACAAACTATGGCTACACCTTC; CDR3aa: CASSLVRTNYGYTF
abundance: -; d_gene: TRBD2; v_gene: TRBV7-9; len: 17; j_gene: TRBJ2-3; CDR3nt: TGTGCCAGCAGCCGACTAGCGGGGGTTCTCGGCACAGATACGCAGTATTTT; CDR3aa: CASSRLAGVLGTDTQYF
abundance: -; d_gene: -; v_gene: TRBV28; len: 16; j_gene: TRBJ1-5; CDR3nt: TGTGCCAGCAGTTTAACCGTTTTCCCGGGCAATCAGCCCCAGCATTTT; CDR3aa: CASSLTVFPGNQPQHF
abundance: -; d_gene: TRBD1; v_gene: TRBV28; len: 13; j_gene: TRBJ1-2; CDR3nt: TGTGCCAGCAGACAACAGGGGGCAATTGGCTACACCTTC; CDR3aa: CASRQQGAIGYTF
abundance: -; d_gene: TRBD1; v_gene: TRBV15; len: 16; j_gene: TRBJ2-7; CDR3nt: TGTGCCACCAGCAGAGATAAGGGGACAGAAACCTACGAGCAGTACTTC; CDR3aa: CATSRDKGTETYEQYF
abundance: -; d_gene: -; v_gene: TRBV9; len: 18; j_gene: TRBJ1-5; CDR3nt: TGTGCCAGCAGCGTAGAGAAGTGGTTTCGGGAGATAGATCAGCCCCAGCATTTT; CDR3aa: CASSVEKWFREIDQPQHF
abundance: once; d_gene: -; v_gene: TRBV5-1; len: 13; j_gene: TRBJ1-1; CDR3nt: TGCGCCAGCAGCTTGGACATGAACACTGAAGCTTTCTTT; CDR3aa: CASSLDMNTEAFF
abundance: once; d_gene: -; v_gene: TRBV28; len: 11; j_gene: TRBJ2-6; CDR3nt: TGTGCCAGCAGTCGTGCCAACGTCCTGACTTTC; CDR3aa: CASSRANVLTF
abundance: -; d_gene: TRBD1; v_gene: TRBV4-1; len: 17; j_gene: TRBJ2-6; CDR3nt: TGCGCCAGCAGCCTTTTACAGGGGGGAGGTGGGGCCAACGTCCTGACTTTC; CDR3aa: CASSLLQGGGGANVLTF
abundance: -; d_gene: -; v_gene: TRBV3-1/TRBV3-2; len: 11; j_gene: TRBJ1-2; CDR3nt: TGTGCCAGCAGGGGGCCTTATGGCTACACCTTC; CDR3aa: CASRGPYGYTF
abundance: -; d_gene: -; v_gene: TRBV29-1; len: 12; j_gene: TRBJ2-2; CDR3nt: TGCAGCGCATTCAGTAACACCGGGGAGCTGTTTTTT; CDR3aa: CSAFSNTGELFF
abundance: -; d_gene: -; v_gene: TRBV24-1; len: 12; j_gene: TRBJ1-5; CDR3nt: TGTGCCACCAGCCAGGGTAATCAGCCCCAACATTTT; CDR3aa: CATSQGNQPQHF
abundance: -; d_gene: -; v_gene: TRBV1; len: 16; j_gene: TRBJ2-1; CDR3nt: TGCACCAGCAGCCAAAAAACTAGCGGGGGGCCACCGGAGCAGTTCTTC; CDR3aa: CTSSQKTSGGPPEQFF
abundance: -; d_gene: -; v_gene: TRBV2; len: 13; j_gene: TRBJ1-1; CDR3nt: TGTGCCAGCAACCAGGGACTTTTGACTGAAGCTTTCTTT; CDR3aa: CASNQGLLTEAFF
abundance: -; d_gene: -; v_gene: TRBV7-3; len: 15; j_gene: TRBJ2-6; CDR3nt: TGTGCCAGCAGCTCACAGGCCTCTAGGGCCAACGTCCTGACTTTC; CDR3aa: CASSSQASRANVLTF
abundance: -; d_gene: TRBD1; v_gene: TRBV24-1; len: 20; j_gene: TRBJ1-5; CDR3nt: TGTGCCACCAGTGACCCCTACCGGGACAGGGGGCGCCGAGGTAATCAGCCCCAGCATTTT; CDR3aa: CATSDPYRDRGRRGNQPQHF
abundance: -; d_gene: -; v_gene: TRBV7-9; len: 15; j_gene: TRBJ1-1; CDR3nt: TGTGCCAGCAGCGTAGGAGCCGGGGGGAACACTGAAGCTTTCTTT; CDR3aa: CASSVGAGGNTEAFF
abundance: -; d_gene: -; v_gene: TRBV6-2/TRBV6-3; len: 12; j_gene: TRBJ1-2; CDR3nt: TGTGCCAGCAGCCCCAGGGATGCAGGCTACACCTTC; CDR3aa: CASSPRDAGYTF
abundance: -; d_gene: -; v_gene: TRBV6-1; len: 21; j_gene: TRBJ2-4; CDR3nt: TGTGCCAGCAGTGAACTGGGGCCAGCACCCAACCGCCGCGAGGCCAAAAACATTCAGTACTTC; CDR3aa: CASSELGPAPNRREAKNIQYF
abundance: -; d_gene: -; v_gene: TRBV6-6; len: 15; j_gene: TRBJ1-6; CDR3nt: TGTGCCAGCAGAGGGGAAAGGAGACGAAATTCACCCCTCCACTTT; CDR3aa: CASRGERRRNSPLHF
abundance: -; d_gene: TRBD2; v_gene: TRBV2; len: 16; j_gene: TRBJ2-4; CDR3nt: TGTGCCAGCAGTGAAGCGAGCGGGGGGGGCAAAAACATTCAGTACTTC; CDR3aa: CASSEASGGGKNIQYF
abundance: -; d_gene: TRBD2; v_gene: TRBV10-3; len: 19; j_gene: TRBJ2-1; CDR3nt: TGTGCCATCAGTGAGTCCGGGACTAGCGGGGGGAACTCCTACAATGAGCAGTTCTTC; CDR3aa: CAISESGTSGGNSYNEQFF
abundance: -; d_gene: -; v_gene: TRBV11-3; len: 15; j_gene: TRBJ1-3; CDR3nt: TGTGCCAGCAGCCTCGCTTCGGAGCCTGGAAACACCATATATTTT; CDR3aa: CASSLASEPGNTIYF
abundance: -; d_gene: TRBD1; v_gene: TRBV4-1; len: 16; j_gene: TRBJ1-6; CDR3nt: TGCGCCAGCAGCCAAGATCCGGGACAGTCGAATTCACCCCTCCACTTT; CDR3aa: CASSQDPGQSNSPLHF
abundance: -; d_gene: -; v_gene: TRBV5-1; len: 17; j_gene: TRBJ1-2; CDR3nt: TGCGCCAGCAGCTTGTCCAGTTCCAGGCATGTGAACTATGGCTACACCTTC; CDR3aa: CASSLSSSRHVNYGYTF
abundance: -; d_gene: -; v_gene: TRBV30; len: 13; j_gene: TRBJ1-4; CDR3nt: TGTGCCTGGAGTGGAGCCCGGGATGAAAAACTGTTTTTT; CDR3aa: CAWSGARDEKLFF